What follows are 25 T cell receptor beta chains derived from one specimen sequenced in a study of blood T cell repertoires in COVID-19. The method was immunoSEQ multiplex PCR; TCRdb's version includes in-frame clones alone and lacks a portion of them. The table shows about 69,000 clones, with around 91% occurring only once. The specimen sequenced was peripheral blood. Every receptor here comes from a man aged 50 to 59 with acute or convalescent COVID-19.

The chain joins TRBV24-1 to TRBJ2-1, with TRBD2 matching over 9 bases. Germline V gene data show CDR1 as KGHDR and CDR2 as SFDVKD. Losses at the gene ends were 4 bases for V and 3 bases for J; bases not matched to a gene: 6. The CDR3 has 16 residues. CDR3 residues: CATSDPGLASYNEQFF. CDR3 bases: TGTGCCACCAGTGACCCCGGACTAGCGAGCTACAATGAGCAGTTCTTC.

This chain uses TRBV5-1 with TRBJ2-3; D gene unclear. Germline loops: CDR1 SGHRS, CDR2 YFSETQ. Trimming shortened V by 0 bases and J by 1 base, and 12 bases separated the two germline ends. CDR3 size: 16 residues. Here the CDR3 DNA reads TGCGCCAGCAGCTTGGCCCTAGACTGGCGCACAGATACGCAGTATTTT. It encodes CASSLALDWRTDTQYF.

J is TRBJ2-7 and V is TRBV6-9; TRBD2 aligns across 7 bases. With 0 bases clipped from V and 5 bases from J, the junction kept 10 bases outside the gene matches. Germline CDR1 and CDR2: MNHGY and SVAAGI. The CDR3 is 16 amino acids. CDR3 sequence reads: CASSYSRAGSGNEQYF. For the CDR3, the DNA is TGTGCCAGCAGTTATTCCCGAGCGGGATCGGGTAACGAGCAGTACTTC.

This chain uses TRBV6-6 with TRBJ1-2; D might be TRBD1 (6 bases). Germline V gene data show CDR1 as MNHNY and CDR2 as SVGAGI (reference sequence). Trimming stripped 9 bases from V and 4 bases from J, with 9 bases between. The CDR3 has 11 residues. The CDR3 region has the DNA TGTGCCAGTAGGACAGTCTATGGCTACACCTTC. Protein sequence: CASRTVYGYTF.

The rearrangement joins TRBV9 to TRBJ2-7, with TRBD2 identical over 7 bases. V gave up 4 bases and J gave up 0 bases; unmatched junction bases: 10. Germline-derived CDR1 and CDR2 are SGDLS and YYNGEE. CDR3 length: 16 residues. The CDR3 nucleotides are TGTGCCAGCAGCAAGGGAGGGGTCTTTAACTCCTACGAGCAGTACTTC. It encodes CASSKGGVFNSYEQYF.

The CDR3 bases are TGTGCCTGGAAGCCGATCGGGACAGCAACCTATGGCTACACCTTC. This gives the protein CAWKPIGTATYGYTF. This chain joins TRBV30 and TRBJ1-2, with 7 bases that match TRBD1. The CDR3 sequence is 15 residues long. With V trimmed by 4 bases and J by 4 bases, 12 bases remained unmatched. In germline, CDR1 is GTSNPN, CDR2 SVGIG (reference sequence).

The chain carries TRBV9 and TRBJ2-1; TRBD2 agrees at 13 bases. J was trimmed by 0 bases and V by 4 bases; bases with no gene match: 4. The CDR3 length is 17 residues. CDR1 SGDLS and CDR2 YYNGEE come from the germline V gene. Here the CDR3 reads CASSPGLAGSSYNEQFF. Here the CDR3 DNA reads TGTGCCAGCAGCCCGGGACTAGCGGGAAGCTCCTACAATGAGCAGTTCTTC.

The V gene is TRBV30, the J gene TRBJ2-1, with 8 bases aligning to TRBD1. From germline, CDR1 is GTSNPN and CDR2 SVGIG (reference sequence). V shed 2 bases, J shed 3 bases, and the junction held 6 bases outside the gene matches. The CDR3 spans 15 residues. The CDR3 bases are TGTGCCTGGAGTCCGGACAGGGATTACTACAATGAGCAGTTCTTC. Translated: CAWSPDRDYYNEQFF.

The rearrangement uses TRBV13 and TRBJ2-7, with 13 bases fitting TRBD2. Trimming at V came to 10 bases and at J to 2 bases, leaving 11 bases not matched to a gene. The V gene's germline CDR1 is PRHDT and CDR2 FYEKMQ (reference sequence). CDR3 length: 16 residues. The CDR3 DNA reads as TGTGCCACTTCCAGGGGAGGGACTAGCGGGACCTACGAGCAGTACTTC. This codes for CATSRGGTSGTYEQYF.

This clone has a single count. The chain employs TRBV5-1 and TRBJ2-2, with 16 positions matching TRBD2. The CDR3 contains 18 residues. Germline assignment: CDR1 SGHRS and CDR2 YFSETQ. J was trimmed by 4 bases and V by 5 bases; bases with no gene match: 8. The CDR3 region is CASSPPGLAGGLTGELFF. As DNA, the CDR3 is TGCGCCAGCAGTCCCCCGGGACTAGCGGGAGGGCTCACCGGGGAGCTGTTTTTT.

The chain is built from TRBV29-1 and TRBJ1-2, with D unresolved. V was cut by 5 bases and J by 3 bases, with 7 bases left in between. The CDR3 covers 11 residues. Germline V gene data show CDR1 as SQVTM and CDR2 as ANQGSEA. The CDR3 bases are TGCAGCGTTCACACCTACTATGGCTACACCTTC. It is translated as CSVHTYYGYTF.

V usage is TRBV11-2 and J usage is TRBJ2-5, with TRBD1 as a possible D gene (5 bases). Germline-derived CDR1 and CDR2 are SGHAT and FQNNGV. The CDR3 loop spans 13 amino acids. The V and J ends lost 2 bases and 5 bases respectively, with 9 bases between them. The CDR3 nucleotides are TGTGCCAGCAGCTTACAGGGAAAGGAGACCCAGTACTTC. It is translated as CASSLQGKETQYF.

The rearrangement links TRBV19 to TRBJ1-1; 7 nucleotides align to TRBD1. CDR1 and CDR2 (germline): LNHDA, SQIVND (reference sequence). This CDR3 region has 14 residues. The V gene end was trimmed by 5 bases and the J gene end by 10 bases; junction bases not matched to a gene: 13. CDR3 region: CASSADRDGSVAFF. In DNA form, the CDR3 reads TGTGCCAGTAGTGCAGACAGGGATGGGTCGGTAGCTTTCTTT.

The chain carries TRBV2 and TRBJ2-5, with a tentative D call TRBD1 (7 bases). The CDR3 has 16 residues. V shed 3 bases and J shed 1 base, with 15 bases lying between them. Germline loops: CDR1 SNHLY, CDR2 FYNNEI. CDR3 protein: CASSDIRGAFQETQYF. CDR3 in DNA: TGTGCCAGCAGTGATATCAGGGGGGCTTTCCAAGAGACCCAGTACTTC.

The V call is TRBV18, the J call TRBJ1-6; D is uncertain. This CDR3 contains 15 residues. Deletions cut 4 bases from V and 7 bases from J, with 14 bases between. Germline values: CDR1 KGHSH, CDR2 LQKENI. The CDR3 DNA is TGTGCCAGCTCACGCTCAGAAGTGCCCAATTCACCCCTCCACTTT. This gives the protein CASSRSEVPNSPLHF. The variable domain in full, with the rest retrieved from reference TRBV18 and TRBJ1-6, is NAGVMQNPRHLVRRRGQEARLRCSPMKGHSHVYWYRQLPEEGLKFMVYLQKENIIDESGMPKERFSAEFPKEGPSILRIQQVVRGDSAAYFCASSRSEVPNSPLHFGNGTRLTVT.

The chain couples TRBV27 to TRBJ2-1, with 14 nucleotides matching TRBD2. The CDR3 is made up of 20 amino acids. The trim removed 3 bases at V and 7 bases at J, leaving 17 bases unmatched. Germline lookup yields CDR1 MNHEY and CDR2 SMNVEV (reference sequence). CDR3 coding DNA: TGTGCCAGCAGTTTTAAGGGCCCGGGACTAGCGGGAGATCAGTGGAATGAGCAGTTCTTC. This encodes CASSFKGPGLAGDQWNEQFF.

CDR3 nucleotide sequence: TGTGCCACCTGGGCAGGGGTCGACAATCAGCCCCAGCATTTT. It is translated as CATWAGVDNQPQHF. This chain links TRBV24-1 with TRBJ1-5; D may be TRBD1 (6 bases). Germline-derived CDR1 and CDR2 are KGHDR and SFDVKD. V shed 9 bases and J shed 3 bases, with 14 bases lying between them. This CDR3 region has 14 residues.

This chain links TRBV10-1 with TRBJ2-1; 9 bases match TRBD2. The germline V gene encodes CDR1 WNHNN and CDR2 SYGVQD (reference sequence). The CDR3 totals 13 residues. Unmatched junction bases numbered 4, after V lost 7 bases and J lost 6 bases. DNA for the CDR3: TGCGCCAGCACGGCGGGAGGGGGCAATGAGCAGTTCTTC. Encoded protein: CASTAGGGNEQFF.

The gene calls are TRBV6-2 or TRBV6-3 and TRBJ2-5; tentative D call: TRBD2 (6 bases). The germline V gene encodes CDR1 MNHEY and CDR2 SVGEGT. There are 17 residues in the CDR3. Between the trimmed V and J ends, which lost 4 bases and 1 base, there was a span of 19 bases. The CDR3 sequence is CASSFSTSRRIQETQYF. The CDR3, as DNA: TGTGCCAGCAGTTTTTCGACTAGTAGGAGAATCCAAGAGACCCAGTACTTC.

This clone was detected only once. The genes are TRBV6-5 and TRBJ1-1, with TRBD1 identical over 9 bases. The CDR3 runs 16 residues. The J segment lost 0 bases and the V segment lost 2 bases, leaving 4 bases of the junction unmatched. Germline CDR1 MNHEY, CDR2 SVGAGI. CDR3 sequence (DNA): TGTGCCAGCAGTTACCTCGGACAGGGGTTGAACACTGAAGCTTTCTTT. Its protein product is CASSYLGQGLNTEAFF.

The chain recombines TRBV13 with TRBJ2-3; no firm D call. Trimming cost V 8 bases and J 3 bases, with 18 bases left between them. The CDR3 extends over 15 amino acids. Germline values: CDR1 PRHDT, CDR2 FYEKMQ (reference sequence). The CDR3 sequence is CASRNLLGLTDTQYF. DNA of the CDR3: TGTGCCAGCCGGAACCTTCTAGGCTTGACAGATACGCAGTATTTT. Full variable domain (rest looked up from reference TRBV13 and TRBJ2-3): AAGVIQSPRHLIKEKRETATLKCYPIPRHDTVYWYQQGPGQDPQFLISFYEKMQSDKGSIPDRFSAQQFSDYHSELNMSSLELGDSALYFCASRNLLGLTDTQYFGPGTRLTVL.

The V and J genes are TRBV4-2 and TRBJ2-1; 7 bases are a match to TRBD2. The V gene end was trimmed by 4 bases and the J gene end by 4 bases; junction bases not matched to a gene: 10. CDR3 length equals 16 residues. Germline V CDR1 and CDR2: LGHNA, YNFKEQ. The CDR3 bases are TGTGCCAGCAGCCGCCGGGCCAGCGGGGCTTACAATGAGCAGTTCTTC. Translation gives CASSRRASGAYNEQFF.

The V and J genes are TRBV5-3 and TRBJ1-6, with D maybe TRBD1 (6 bases). TRBV5-3 is identified as an open reading frame with a role that is uncertain. The CDR3 length is 19 residues. V lost 3 bases to trimming and J lost 0 bases, with 19 bases between them. In nucleotides, the CDR3 is TGTGCCAGAAGCTCATGTTGGGACACCCACAGCTCCTATAATTCACCCCTCCACTTT. Encoded protein: CARSSCWDTHSSYNSPLHF.

V and J are TRBV29-1 and TRBJ1-5; 7 bases are a match to TRBD1. The CDR3 contains 12 residues. Per germline, CDR1 SQVTM and CDR2 ANQGSEA. Germline trimming cut 6 bases from V and 5 bases from J; bases unmatched to any gene: 4. CDR3 region: CSVTGTYQPQHF. CDR3 nucleotides: TGCAGCGTGACAGGGACCTATCAGCCCCAGCATTTT.

The genes are TRBV10-3 and TRBJ2-2; possibly TRBD2 for D (7 bases). This CDR3 region has 17 residues. Trimming left V 2 bases short and J 7 bases short, with 20 bases between. Per germline, CDR1 ENHRY and CDR2 SYGVKD. CDR3 in amino acids: CAISENLGGGPVGELFF. In DNA form, the CDR3 reads TGTGCCATCAGTGAGAACTTAGGGGGAGGGCCGGTCGGGGAGCTGTTTTTT.